A selection of T cell receptor beta chains follows, all from one sample in a study of human T cells and chemical hapten exposure. TCRdb re-derived calls from the RACE reads in MiXCR, one entry per CDR3 protein. The sample carries about 110,000 distinct CDR3 sequences, less than 15% recorded once. Sequenced here: whole blood, sampled in connection with sensitization to the hapten diphenylcyclopropenone (DPC). These receptors were obtained from a woman between 45 and 60 years old with alopecia areata. Some clones in this sample may be carry-over from other donors' samples. The CDR3 runs from the conserved cysteine through the conserved F or W. A D gene is named only where the DNA matches it firmly. Clone size is shown for a subset of rows, as once, few, many or a class of expanded clone.

clone_size	v_call	j_call	d_call	cdr3_nt	cdr3_aa
many	TRBV7-2	TRBJ2-7	TRBD2	TGTGCCAGCAGCTTAGGGGGGCTAGCGGGAGTCGGCTCCTACGAGCAGTACTTC	CASSLGGLAGVGSYEQYF
NA	TRBV29-1	TRBJ2-7	NA	TGCAGCGTCCTCTTTAAATCCTCCTACGAGCAGTACTTC	CSVLFKSSYEQYF
NA	TRBV19	TRBJ1-5	NA	TGTGCCAGTAGTGCGACGGTGAGTAGCAATCAGCCCCAGCATTTT	CASSATVSSNQPQHF
NA	TRBV5-1	TRBJ2-7	NA	TGCGCCAGCAGCTTGGCGCCAGCCTCCTACGAGCAGTACTTC	CASSLAPASYEQYF
few	TRBV5-1	TRBJ2-3	NA	TGCGCCAGCAGCACCACAGATGCGGGTGATACGCAGTATTTT	CASSTTDAGDTQYF
many	TRBV5-1	TRBJ1-1	TRBD1	TGCGCCAGCAGCTCACAGGGGATGAACACTGAAGCTTTCTTT	CASSSQGMNTEAFF
many	TRBV7-2	TRBJ2-1	TRBD2	TGTGCCAGCAGCCACACCGGGACTAGCGCCTACAATGAGCAGTTCTTC	CASSHTGTSAYNEQFF
NA	TRBV5-1	TRBJ1-2	NA	TGCGCCAGCAGCTTGGTGGTGAACTATGGCTACACCTTC	CASSLVVNYGYTF
NA	TRBV12-3/TRBV12-4	TRBJ2-2	TRBD2	TGTGCCAGCAGTAGTAGCGGGAGGGCCACCGGGGAGCTGTTTTTT	CASSSSGRATGELFF
NA	TRBV7-7	TRBJ2-3	NA	TGTGCCAGCAGCTCCGCCCGGGCCGACATCCATACGCAGTATTTT	CASSSARADIHTQYF
few	TRBV4-3	TRBJ1-2	NA	TGCGCCAGCAGCCTTCGGACGGAGAGCTATGGCTACACCTTC	CASSLRTESYGYTF
few	TRBV29-1	TRBJ2-6	TRBD2	TGCAGCGTTCGATTAGCGGGGCACTCTGGGGCCAACGTCCTGACTTTC	CSVRLAGHSGANVLTF
NA	TRBV7-9	TRBJ1-4	NA	TGTGCCAGCAGCTACCTGGGAAGGGGCGGATTCGAAGATGAAAAACTGTTTTTT	CASSYLGRGGFEDEKLFF
many	TRBV15	TRBJ2-7	NA	TGTGCCACCAGCACTCCCGGACAGAGCTACGAGCAGTACTTC	CATSTPGQSYEQYF
many	TRBV28	TRBJ1-5	NA	TGTGCCAGCATTACCGGTAATCAGCCCCAGCATTTT	CASITGNQPQHF
few	TRBV20-1	TRBJ1-1	NA	TGCAGTGCTATAAAGGGAGGTGACACTGAAGCTTTCTTT	CSAIKGGDTEAFF
many	TRBV23-1	TRBJ2-5	TRBD2	TGCGCCAGCAGTCAAATCGTCTCTAGCGGGAGGGCCCAGGAGACCCAGTACTTC	CASSQIVSSGRAQETQYF
few	TRBV12-3/TRBV12-4	TRBJ2-7	NA	TGTGCCAGCAGTTTATCGGGGGTAGGCAGTGCGCAGTACTTC	CASSLSGVGSAQYF
many	TRBV28	TRBJ2-6	NA	TGTGCCAGCAGAGGGGCGGCTGGGGCCAACGTCCTGACTTTC	CASRGAAGANVLTF
many	TRBV3-1	TRBJ2-2	TRBD1	TGTGCCAGCAGCCAGGGGACAGGATCTGTTCGGGAGCTGTTTTTT	CASSQGTGSVRELFF
NA	TRBV4-3	TRBJ2-1	NA	TGCGCCAGCGCCTACCGCCTCTCCCAGGGCAATGAGCAGTTCTTC	CASAYRLSQGNEQFF
NA	TRBV11-2	TRBJ1-1	NA	TGTGCCAGCAGCCAAGGTTTAGGGGGCACTGAAGCTTTCTTT	CASSQGLGGTEAFF
few	TRBV21-1	TRBJ2-1	NA	TGTGCCAGCAGCACCAGCGGGGGGGCCTACAATGAGCAGTTCTTC	CASSTSGGAYNEQFF
NA	TRBV15	TRBJ2-1	NA	TGTGCCACCAGCATTTCGTCCGGGGGGCAGTTCTTC	CATSISSGGQFF
NA	TRBV7-9	TRBJ2-3	NA	TGTGCCAGCAGCCCAGCATGGAGCACAGATACGCAGTATTTT	CASSPAWSTDTQYF
NA	TRBV10-3	TRBJ1-1	NA	TGTGCCATCACGAGCCTACAGGGGAACACTGAAGCTTTCTTT	CAITSLQGNTEAFF
NA	TRBV11-2	TRBJ2-5	NA	TGTGCCCGCAGCTTCAGGAGAGGGGCTCCCCAAGAGACCCAGTACTTC	CARSFRRGAPQETQYF
many	TRBV4-2	TRBJ2-3	TRBD2	TGTGCCAGCAGCCAAGAAAGATCTAGCGGGGGTAGCACAGATACGCAGTATTTT	CASSQERSSGGSTDTQYF
few	TRBV20-1	TRBJ1-4	NA	TGCAGTGCTAGTCCGCGGGGTGGGAATGAAAAACTGTTTTTT	CSASPRGGNEKLFF
NA	TRBV7-9	TRBJ2-1	NA	TGTGCCAGCAGCTTACCAGGAGGGCACAATGAGCAGTTCTTC	CASSLPGGHNEQFF
many	TRBV6-2/TRBV6-3	TRBJ1-5	NA	TGTGCCAGCATGGCAACACGTCAGCCCCAGCATTTT	CASMATRQPQHF
many	TRBV6-5	TRBJ2-7	TRBD1	TGTGCCAGCAGCTCCGGACAGGGGCCGTTACGAGCTTCGGAGCAGTACTTC	CASSSGQGPLRASEQYF
many	TRBV20-1	TRBJ2-6	NA	TGCAGTGCTGATATTATAGTCAACGTCCTGACTTTC	CSADIIVNVLTF
few	TRBV6-2/TRBV6-3	TRBJ1-1	NA	TGTGCCAGCACAAATCCCTCTGGGTTTTTCGCTTTGGGAGCTTTCTTT	CASTNPSGFFALGAFF
many	TRBV18	TRBJ1-6	TRBD1	TGTGCCAGCTCACTGGACAGGGGACTATCACCCCTCCACTTT	CASSLDRGLSPLHF
many	TRBV6-1	TRBJ2-1	NA	TGTGCCAGCAGTGATGGATGGGCTTCATGGTATGAGCAGTTCTTC	CASSDGWASWYEQFF
NA	TRBV2	TRBJ1-5	NA	TGTGCCAGCTCCCTGGGGGTCCTTCAGCCCCAGCATTTT	CASSLGVLQPQHF